This TCR beta chain derives from a study of T cells in Graves' hyperthyroidism and ophthalmopathy. It was RNA transcripts that yielded the amplified TCR beta CDR3 regions. In the first-round RT-PCR of the TCR CDR3, the HTBI primer set was used. One entry per CDR3 protein results from TCRdb running MiXCR on the multiplex PCR reads. There are a few hundred thousand distinct CDR3 sequences in the sample; 46% occur only once, and around 7.7% lies in the top ten. CDR3 size: 13 residues. V gave up 4 bases and J gave up 5 bases, with 11 bases separating them. Germline CDR1 is MGHDK and CDR2 is SYGVNS. This clonotype was picked up many times. Patients aged 18 to 65 had newly diagnosed hyperthyroidism of under 2 months' duration. Exclusions: uncontrolled infection, other autoimmune disease, pregnancy, lactation.

This clonotype was obtained from a woman under 30 with Graves' hyperthyroidism. The gene calls are TRBV25-1 and TRBJ2-5; a weak D match, TRBD1 (5 bases). The sequenced sample was peripheral blood or thyroid tissue (not recorded which). The CDR3 spells CASSVQARETQYF. CDR3 nucleotide sequence: TGTGCCAGCAGTGTACAGGCGAGGGAGACCCAGTACTTC.